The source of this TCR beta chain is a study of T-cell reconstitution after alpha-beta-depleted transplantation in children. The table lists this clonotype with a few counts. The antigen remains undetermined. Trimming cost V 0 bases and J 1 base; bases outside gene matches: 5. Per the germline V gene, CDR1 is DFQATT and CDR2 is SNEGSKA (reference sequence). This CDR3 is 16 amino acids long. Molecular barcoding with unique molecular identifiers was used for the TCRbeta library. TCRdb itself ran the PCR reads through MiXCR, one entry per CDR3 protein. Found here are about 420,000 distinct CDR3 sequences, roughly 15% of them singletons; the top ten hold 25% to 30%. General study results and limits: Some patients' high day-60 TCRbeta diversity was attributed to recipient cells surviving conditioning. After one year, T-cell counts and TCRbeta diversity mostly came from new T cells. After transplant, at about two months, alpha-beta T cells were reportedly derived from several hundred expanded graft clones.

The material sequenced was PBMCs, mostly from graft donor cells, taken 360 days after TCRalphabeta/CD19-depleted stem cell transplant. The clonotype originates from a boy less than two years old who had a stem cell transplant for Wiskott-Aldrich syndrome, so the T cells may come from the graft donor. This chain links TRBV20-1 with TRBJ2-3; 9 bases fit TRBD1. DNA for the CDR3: TGCAGTGCTAGAGAAGGGACAGGGTGGGGCACAGATACGCAGTATTTT. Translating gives CSAREGTGWGTDTQYF.